Here is one T cell receptor beta chain with its context. One end of the junction does not line up with germline, which may come from a read error. The assay was immunoSEQ multiplex PCR, and TCRdb's table has in-frame clones only and misses some. The data contain tens of thousands of clones, about 83% of them singletons. The data stem from a study of technical replicates of blood from a handful of donors. From germline, CDR1 is MNHEY and CDR2 SVGAGI. The CDR3 consists of 9 residues. Sequenced material: PBMCs. The chain links TRBV6-5 to TRBJ1-6; D ambiguous. The source is a human donor in good health. Some clones in this sample may be carry-over from other donors' samples. The CDR3 DNA reads TGCGCCGTCGGGTCACCCCTCCACTTT. Protein sequence: CAVGSPLHF.